This entry describes one T cell receptor (beta chain). Its antigen is as yet unknown. cDNA libraries of TCR beta carried unique molecular identifiers. One entry per CDR3 protein, called by TCRdb with MiXCR from the PCR reads. The sample contains 740,000 or so distinct CDR3 sequences, approximately 53% of which appear only once. This record belongs to a study of post-analysis software for immune sequencing data. Study details: Courses of disease covered relapsing-remitting, secondary progressive and progressive-relapsing multiple sclerosis.

Study-level points and caveats: Elevated frequency relative to controls characterized several TRBV segments in patients, TRBV5-6, TRBV5-1 and TRBV20-1 among them. The normalized Chao1 diversity of multiple sclerosis patients was significantly lower than that of controls. Pronounced co-clustering by F measure was evident among identically batched samples.

Germline CDR1 is SQVTM and CDR2 is ANQGSEA. This CDR3 comprises 12 residues. V was cut by 3 bases and J by 4 bases, with 7 bases left in between. The chain joins TRBV29-1 to TRBJ2-1; D unresolved. Sequencing used blood. The clonotype originates from a girl aged 10 to 17 with multiple sclerosis. The CDR3 loop reads CSVESRYNEQFF. CDR3 sequence (DNA): TGCAGCGTTGAGAGCCGGTACAATGAGCAGTTCTTC.